This is a list of T cell receptor beta chains from one sample in a study of OX40 agonist ivuxolimab in advanced cancers. The assay was immunoSEQ multiplex PCR, and TCRdb's table has in-frame clones only and misses some. The sample has 54,000 or so clones, 84% seen once. Sequenced here: CD4+ or CD8+ T cells sorted from blood, sampled in a trial of the OX40 agonist ivuxolimab. Source of these receptors: an adult with an advanced solid tumor such as melanoma, head and neck, liver or kidney cancer. CDR3s include the opening cysteine and the closing phenylalanine or tryptophan. The order of the fields is V gene, CDR3 length, clone size, J gene, CDR3 protein. Rows may omit the clone size; those that give it use once, few, many or a size class.

TRBV5-1,16,-,TRBJ2-1,CASSPGGTSGNNEQFF
TRBV9,13,-,TRBJ2-7,CASSATGAYEQYF
TRBV11-2,15,-,TRBJ2-1,CASSLDGGPYNEQFF
TRBV9,15,-,TRBJ1-6,CASSVTEGGNSPLHF
TRBV4-1,17,-,TRBJ2-7,CASSKRFRGESSYEQYF
TRBV29-1,13,-,TRBJ1-2,CSVAKGFGDGYTF
TRBV7-2,14,few,TRBJ2-7,CASSIWTGGYEQYF
TRBV30,11,-,TRBJ2-1,CAWSLGNEQFF
TRBV27,15,once,TRBJ1-4,CASSSNRGRDEKLFF
TRBV19,13,-,TRBJ1-5,CASRGRSNQPQHF
TRBV6-6,14,-,TRBJ1-3,CASSQGFSGNTIYF
TRBV4-1,16,-,TRBJ2-7,CASSQEVQPPRYEQYF
TRBV9,14,-,TRBJ1-3,CASSGGRGLNTIYF
TRBV7-3,13,-,TRBJ1-1,CASSSRLGGEAFF
TRBV7-2,12,-,TRBJ2-1,CASSSWGNEQFF
TRBV29-1,14,-,TRBJ2-3,CSVEGGRGTDTQYF
TRBV2,14,-,TRBJ1-5,CASSRQGAGQPQHF
TRBV5-4,16,-,TRBJ2-1,CASSLGGPGDGNEQFF
TRBV4-1,17,-,TRBJ2-2,CASSRGLSGGGTGELFF
TRBV7-3,14,-,TRBJ1-1,CASSASGLNTEAFF
TRBV30,14,once,TRBJ1-4,CAWTDGTGREKLFF
TRBV7-2,13,medium-sized,TRBJ1-5,CASSLNRGQPQHF
TRBV7-8,18,-,TRBJ2-1,CASSLKSRTSGNYNEQFF
TRBV10-3,16,few,TRBJ2-5,CAISRKGTGGRETQYF
TRBV7-9,14,-,TRBJ1-4,CASNKDRGNEKLFF
TRBV28,14,-,TRBJ2-7,CASSLVSRRGEQYF
TRBV7-2,15,-,TRBJ1-1,CASSLGRRGGAEAFF
TRBV27,13,-,TRBJ1-5,CASSPGFNQPQHF
TRBV5-4,11,-,TRBJ2-1,CASSRANEQFF
TRBV29-1,13,-,TRBJ2-7,CSVRTEVSYEQYF
TRBV6-6,13,-,TRBJ1-4,CASSYTPGEKLFF
TRBV28,19,once,TRBJ2-3,CASSFIFRRDSKSEDTQYF
TRBV4-2,16,-,TRBJ2-5,CASSQDGTGVSETQYF
TRBV29-1,10,-,TRBJ1-1,CSAVTVEAFF
TRBV23-1,17,-,TRBJ1-1,CASTRTGEEKMNTEAFF
TRBV10-3,16,-,TRBJ2-3,CAISAGTGRSLDTQYF
TRBV4-2,15,-,TRBJ2-5,CASSPGTGGQETQYF
TRBV4-1,17,few,TRBJ2-5,CASSQVLFTPDQETQYF
TRBV9,15,few,TRBJ1-4,CASSAQGASNEKLFF
TRBV14,13,once,TRBJ2-3,CASSQGGSNTQYF
TRBV4-2,14,-,TRBJ1-1,CASSLGQGGTEAFF
TRBV9,14,-,TRBJ2-2,CASNDRVDTGELFF